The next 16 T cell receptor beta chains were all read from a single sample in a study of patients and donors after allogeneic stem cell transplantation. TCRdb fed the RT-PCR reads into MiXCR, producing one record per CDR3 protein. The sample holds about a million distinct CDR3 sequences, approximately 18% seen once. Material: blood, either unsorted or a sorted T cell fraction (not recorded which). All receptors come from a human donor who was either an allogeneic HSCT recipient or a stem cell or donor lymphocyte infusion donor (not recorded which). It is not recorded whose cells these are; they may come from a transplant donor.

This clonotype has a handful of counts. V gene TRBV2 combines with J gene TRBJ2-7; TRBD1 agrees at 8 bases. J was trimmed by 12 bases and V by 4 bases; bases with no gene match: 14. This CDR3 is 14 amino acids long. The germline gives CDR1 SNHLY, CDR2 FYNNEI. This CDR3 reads CASSALPGQEYGYF. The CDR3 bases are TGTGCCAGCAGTGCCTTACCGGGACAGGAATATGGGTACTTC. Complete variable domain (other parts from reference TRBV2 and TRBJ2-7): EPEVTQTPSHQVTQMGQEVILRCVPISNHLYFYWYRQILGQKVEFLVSFYNNEISEKSEIFDDQFSVERPDGSNFTLKIRSTKLEDSAMYFCASSALPGQEYGYFGPGTRLTVT.

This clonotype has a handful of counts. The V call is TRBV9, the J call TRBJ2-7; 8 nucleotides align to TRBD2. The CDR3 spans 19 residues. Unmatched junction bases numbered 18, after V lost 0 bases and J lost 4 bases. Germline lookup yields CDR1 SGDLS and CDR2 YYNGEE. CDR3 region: CASSVGPPGLAAGEYEQYF. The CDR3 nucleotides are TGTGCCAGCAGCGTAGGTCCCCCCGGACTAGCTGCGGGAGAATACGAGCAGTACTTC.

The chain's CDR3 is CASSIGAGGRRETQYF. The CDR3 DNA is TGTGCCAGTAGTATTGGGGCAGGGGGCCGCCGAGAGACCCAGTACTTC. The V call is TRBV19, the J call TRBJ2-5; 8 bases align to TRBD1. J was trimmed by 4 bases and V by 3 bases; bases with no gene match: 10. CDR3 length: 16 amino acids. CDR1 is LNHDA and CDR2 is SQIVND in the germline V gene (reference sequence).

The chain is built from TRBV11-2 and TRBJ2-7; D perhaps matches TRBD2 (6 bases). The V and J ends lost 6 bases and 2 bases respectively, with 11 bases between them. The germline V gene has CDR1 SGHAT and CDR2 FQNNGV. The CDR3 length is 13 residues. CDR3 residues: CASRRGATYEQYF. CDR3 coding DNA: TGTGCCAGCAGGCGGGGAGCGACCTACGAGCAGTACTTC.

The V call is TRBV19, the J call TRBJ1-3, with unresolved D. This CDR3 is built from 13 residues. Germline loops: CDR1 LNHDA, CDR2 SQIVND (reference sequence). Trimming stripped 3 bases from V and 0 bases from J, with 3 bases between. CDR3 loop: CASSMDSGNTIYF. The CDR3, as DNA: TGTGCCAGTAGTATGGACTCTGGAAACACCATATATTTT.

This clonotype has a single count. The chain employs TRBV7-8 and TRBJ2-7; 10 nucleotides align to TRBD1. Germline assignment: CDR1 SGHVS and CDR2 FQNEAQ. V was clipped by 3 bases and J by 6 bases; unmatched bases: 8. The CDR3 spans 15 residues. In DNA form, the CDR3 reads TGTGCCAGCAGCTTCACCGGGACAGGGGCTTCCGAGCAGTACTTC. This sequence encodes CASSFTGTGASEQYF.

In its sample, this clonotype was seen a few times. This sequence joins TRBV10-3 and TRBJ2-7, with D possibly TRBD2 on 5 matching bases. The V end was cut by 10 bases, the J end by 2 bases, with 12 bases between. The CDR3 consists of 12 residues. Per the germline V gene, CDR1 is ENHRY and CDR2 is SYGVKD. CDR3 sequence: CATSGMTYEQYF. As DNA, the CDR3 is TGTGCCACCTCCGGGATGACCTACGAGCAGTACTTC.

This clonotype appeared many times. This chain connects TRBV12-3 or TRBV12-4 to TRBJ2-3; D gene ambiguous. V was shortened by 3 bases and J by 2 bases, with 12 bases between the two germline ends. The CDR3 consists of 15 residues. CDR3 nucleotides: TGTGCCAGCAGTTTGGGCGGAAGGGCCACAGATACGCAGTATTTT. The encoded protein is CASSLGGRATDTQYF.

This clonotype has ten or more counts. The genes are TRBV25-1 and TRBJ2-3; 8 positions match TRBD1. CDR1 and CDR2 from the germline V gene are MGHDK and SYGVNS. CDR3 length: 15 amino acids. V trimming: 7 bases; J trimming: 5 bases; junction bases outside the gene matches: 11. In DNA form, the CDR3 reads TGTGCCAGCAATGTAAGGGCAGGGGGCAAAGATACGCAGTATTTT. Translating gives CASNVRAGGKDTQYF.

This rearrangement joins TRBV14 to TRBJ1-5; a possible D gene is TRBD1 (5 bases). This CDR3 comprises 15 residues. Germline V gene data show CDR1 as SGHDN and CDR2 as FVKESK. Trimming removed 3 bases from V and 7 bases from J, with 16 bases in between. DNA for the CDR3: TGTGCCAGCAGCCAGCGGGACGCCCAGGAGCAGCCCCAGCATTTT. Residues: CASSQRDAQEQPQHF.

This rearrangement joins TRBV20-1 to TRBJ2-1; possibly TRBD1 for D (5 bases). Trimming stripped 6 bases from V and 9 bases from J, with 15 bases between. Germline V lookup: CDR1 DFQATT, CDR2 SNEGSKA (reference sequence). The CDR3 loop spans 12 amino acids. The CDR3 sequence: CSAKGYRGEQFF. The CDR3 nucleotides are TGCAGTGCCAAGGGATATAGGGGTGAGCAGTTCTTC.

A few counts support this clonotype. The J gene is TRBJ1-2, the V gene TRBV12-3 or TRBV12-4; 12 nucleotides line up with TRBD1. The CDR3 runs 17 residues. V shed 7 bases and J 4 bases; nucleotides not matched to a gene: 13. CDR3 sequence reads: CASTTGTGGSWGYGYTF. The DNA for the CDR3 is TGTGCCAGCACCACCGGGACAGGGGGCTCGTGGGGCTATGGCTACACCTTC.

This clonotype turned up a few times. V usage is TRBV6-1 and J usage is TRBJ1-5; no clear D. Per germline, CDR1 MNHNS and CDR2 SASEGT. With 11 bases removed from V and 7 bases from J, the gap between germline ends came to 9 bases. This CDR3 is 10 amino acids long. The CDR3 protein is CAGVQQPQHF. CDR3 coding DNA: TGTGCCGGTGTTCAACAGCCCCAGCATTTT.

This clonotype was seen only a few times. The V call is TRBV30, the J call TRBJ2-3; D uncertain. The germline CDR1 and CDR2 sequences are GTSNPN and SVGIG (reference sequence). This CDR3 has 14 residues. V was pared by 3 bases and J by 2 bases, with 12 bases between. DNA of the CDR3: TGTGCCTGGAGAGGAATAACTTCCACAGATACGCAGTATTTT. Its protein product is CAWRGITSTDTQYF. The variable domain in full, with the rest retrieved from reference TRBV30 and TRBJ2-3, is SQTIHQWPATLVQPVGSPLSLECTVEGTSNPNLYWYRQAAGRGLQLLFYSVGIGQISSEVPQNLSASRPQDRQFILSSKKLLLSDSGFYLCAWRGITSTDTQYFGPGTRLTVL.

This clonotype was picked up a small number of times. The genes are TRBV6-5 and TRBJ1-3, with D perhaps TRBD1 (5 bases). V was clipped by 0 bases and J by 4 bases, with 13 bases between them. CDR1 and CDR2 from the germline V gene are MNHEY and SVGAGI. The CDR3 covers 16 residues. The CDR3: CASSYSGELAGNTIYF. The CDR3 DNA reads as TGTGCCAGCAGTTACTCGGGGGAACTAGCAGGAAACACCATATATTTT.

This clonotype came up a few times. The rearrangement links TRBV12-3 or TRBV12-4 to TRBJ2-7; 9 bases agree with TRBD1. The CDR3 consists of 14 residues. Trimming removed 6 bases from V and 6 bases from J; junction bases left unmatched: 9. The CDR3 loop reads CASRRRGQGFEQYF. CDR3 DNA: TGTGCCAGCAGAAGGCGGGGACAGGGCTTCGAGCAGTACTTC.